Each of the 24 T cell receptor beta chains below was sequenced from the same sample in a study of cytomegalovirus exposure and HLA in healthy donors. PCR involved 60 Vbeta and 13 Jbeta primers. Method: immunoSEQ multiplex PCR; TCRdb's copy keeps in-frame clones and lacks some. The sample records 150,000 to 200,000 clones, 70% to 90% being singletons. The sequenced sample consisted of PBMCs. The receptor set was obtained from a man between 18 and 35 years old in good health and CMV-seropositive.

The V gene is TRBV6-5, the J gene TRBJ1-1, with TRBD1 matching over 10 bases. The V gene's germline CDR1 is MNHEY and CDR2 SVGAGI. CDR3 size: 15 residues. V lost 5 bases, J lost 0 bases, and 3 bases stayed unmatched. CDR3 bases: TGTGCCAGCAGTGGGGACAGGGGTTTGAACACTGAAGCTTTCTTT. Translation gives CASSGDRGLNTEAFF.

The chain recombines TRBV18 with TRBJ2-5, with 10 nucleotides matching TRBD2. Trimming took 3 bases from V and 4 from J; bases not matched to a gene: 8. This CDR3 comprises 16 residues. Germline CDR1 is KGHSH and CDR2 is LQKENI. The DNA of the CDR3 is TGTGCCAGCTCACCGTGGGCTAGCGGGGGTAGAGAGACCCAGTACTTC. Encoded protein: CASSPWASGGRETQYF. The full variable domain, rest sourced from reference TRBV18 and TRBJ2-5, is NAGVMQNPRHLVRRRGQEARLRCSPMKGHSHVYWYRQLPEEGLKFMVYLQKENIIDESGMPKERFSAEFPKEGPSILRIQQVVRGDSAAYFCASSPWASGGRETQYFGPGTRLLVL.

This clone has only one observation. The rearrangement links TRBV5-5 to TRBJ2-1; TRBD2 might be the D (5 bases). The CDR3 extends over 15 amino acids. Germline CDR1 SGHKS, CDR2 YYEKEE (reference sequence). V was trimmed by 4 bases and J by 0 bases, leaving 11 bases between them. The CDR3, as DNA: TGTGCCAGCAGCCCGGGATTTGACTCCTACAATGAGCAGTTCTTC. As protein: CASSPGFDSYNEQFF.

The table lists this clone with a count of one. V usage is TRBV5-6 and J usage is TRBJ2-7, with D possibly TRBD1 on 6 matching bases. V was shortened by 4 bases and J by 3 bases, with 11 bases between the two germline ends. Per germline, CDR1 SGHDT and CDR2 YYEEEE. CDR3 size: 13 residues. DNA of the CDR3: TGTGCCAGCAGCCAGGGGACCGACTACGAGCAGTACTTC. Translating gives CASSQGTDYEQYF.

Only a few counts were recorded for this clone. Here the CDR3 DNA reads TGTGCCAGCAGCCGACAGGGGAGCTCCTACGAGCAGTACTTC. It translates to CASSRQGSSYEQYF. This chain uses TRBV5-4 with TRBJ2-7; 8 nucleotides agree with TRBD1. J was trimmed by 0 bases and V by 4 bases; bases with no gene match: 3. This CDR3 is 14 amino acids long. Germline V gene sequence: CDR1 SGHNT, CDR2 YYREEE (reference sequence).

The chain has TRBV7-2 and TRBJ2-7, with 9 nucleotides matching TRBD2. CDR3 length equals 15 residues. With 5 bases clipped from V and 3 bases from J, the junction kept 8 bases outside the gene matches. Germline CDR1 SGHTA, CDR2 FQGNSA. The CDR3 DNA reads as TGTGCCAGCAGCCTCCGCGGGGGGGAGATCTACGAGCAGTACTTC. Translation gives CASSLRGGEIYEQYF.

CDR3 amino acids: CASSGLVTEAFF. The CDR3 DNA sequence: TGTGCCAGTTCTGGCCTTGTCACTGAAGCTTTCTTT. The rearrangement links TRBV19 to TRBJ1-1, with D unresolved. The CDR3 totals 12 residues. In germline, CDR1 is LNHDA, CDR2 SQIVND (reference sequence). Deletions cut 8 bases from V and 4 bases from J, with 11 bases between.

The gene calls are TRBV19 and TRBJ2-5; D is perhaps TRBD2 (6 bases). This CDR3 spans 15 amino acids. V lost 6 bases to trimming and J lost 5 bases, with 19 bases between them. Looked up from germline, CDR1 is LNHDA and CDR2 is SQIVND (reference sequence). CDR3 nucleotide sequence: TGTGCCAGTAGCCCATCGGGGGTTGGGTGGGAGACCCAGTACTTC. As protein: CASSPSGVGWETQYF.

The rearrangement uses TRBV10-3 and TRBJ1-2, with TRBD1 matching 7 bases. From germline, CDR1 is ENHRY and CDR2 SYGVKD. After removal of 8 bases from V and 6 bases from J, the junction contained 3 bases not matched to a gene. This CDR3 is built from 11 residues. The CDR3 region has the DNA TGTGCCATCTCAACAGGGGATGGCTACACCTTC. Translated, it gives CAISTGDGYTF.

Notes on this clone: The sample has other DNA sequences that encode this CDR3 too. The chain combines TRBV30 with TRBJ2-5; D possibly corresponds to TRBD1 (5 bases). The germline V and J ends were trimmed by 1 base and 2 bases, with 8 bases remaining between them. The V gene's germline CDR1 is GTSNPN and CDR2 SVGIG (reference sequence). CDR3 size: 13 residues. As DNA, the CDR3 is TGTGCCTGGAGTGGGGCAGGGCAAGAGACCCAGTACTTC. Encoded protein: CAWSGAGQETQYF.

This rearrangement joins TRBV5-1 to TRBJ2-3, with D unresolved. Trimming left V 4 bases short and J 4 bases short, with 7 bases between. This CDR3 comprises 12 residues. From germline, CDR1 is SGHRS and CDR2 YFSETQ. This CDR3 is CASSLIPDTQYF. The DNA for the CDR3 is TGCGCCAGCAGCCTAATACCAGATACGCAGTATTTT.

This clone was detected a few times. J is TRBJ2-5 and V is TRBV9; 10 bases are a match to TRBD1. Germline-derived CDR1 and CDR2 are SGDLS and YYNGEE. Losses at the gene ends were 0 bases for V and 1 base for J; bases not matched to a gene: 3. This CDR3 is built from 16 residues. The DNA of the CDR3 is TGTGCCAGCAGCGTAGATTGGGACAGGGGCCAAGAGACCCAGTACTTC. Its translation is CASSVDWDRGQETQYF.

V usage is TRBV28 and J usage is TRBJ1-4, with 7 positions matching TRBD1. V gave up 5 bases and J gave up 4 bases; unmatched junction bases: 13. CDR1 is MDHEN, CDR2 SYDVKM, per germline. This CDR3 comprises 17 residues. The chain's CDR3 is CASSPPLRGLSNEKLFF. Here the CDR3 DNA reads TGTGCCAGCAGTCCCCCGTTAAGGGGGCTGAGTAATGAAAAACTGTTTTTT. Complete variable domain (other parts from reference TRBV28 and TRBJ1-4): DVKVTQSSRYLVKRTGEKVFLECVQDMDHENMFWYRQDPGLGLRLIYFSYDVKMKEKGDIPEGYSVSREKKERFSLILESASTNQTSMYLCASSPPLRGLSNEKLFFGSGTQLSVL.

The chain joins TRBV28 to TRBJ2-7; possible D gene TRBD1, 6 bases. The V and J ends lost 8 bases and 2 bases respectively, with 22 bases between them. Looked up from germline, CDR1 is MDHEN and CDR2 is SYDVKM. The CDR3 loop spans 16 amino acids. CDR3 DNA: TGTGCCAGCTGCGCCTTCTCCGGGACATTTCCCTACGAGCAGTACTTC. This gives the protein CASCAFSGTFPYEQYF.

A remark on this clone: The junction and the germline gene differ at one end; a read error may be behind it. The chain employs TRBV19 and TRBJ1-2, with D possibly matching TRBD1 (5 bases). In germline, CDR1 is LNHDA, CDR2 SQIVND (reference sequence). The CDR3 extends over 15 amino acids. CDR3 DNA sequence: TGTGCCAGTAGAATAGGGTATAGGGGCGAATATGGCTACACCTTC. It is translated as CASRIGYRGEYGYTF. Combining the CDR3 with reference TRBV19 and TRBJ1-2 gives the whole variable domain DGGITQSPKYLFRKEGQNVTLSCEQNLNHDAMYWYRQDPGQGLRLIYYSQIVNDFQKGDIAEGYSVSREKKESFPLTVTSAQKNPTAFYLCASRIGYRGEYGYTFGSGTRLTVV.

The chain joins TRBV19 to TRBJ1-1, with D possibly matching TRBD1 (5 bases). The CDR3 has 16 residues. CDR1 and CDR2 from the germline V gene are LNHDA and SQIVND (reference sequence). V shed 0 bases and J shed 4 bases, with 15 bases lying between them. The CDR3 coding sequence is TGTGCCAGTAGTATAGATATGGGCCGGGGGGGCACTGAAGCTTTCTTT. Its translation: CASSIDMGRGGTEAFF.

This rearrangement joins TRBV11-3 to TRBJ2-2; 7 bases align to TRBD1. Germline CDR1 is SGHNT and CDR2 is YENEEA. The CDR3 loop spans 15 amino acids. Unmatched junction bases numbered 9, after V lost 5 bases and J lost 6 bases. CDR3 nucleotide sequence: TGTGCCAGCAGCAACGGGACAGCCCTCCCCGGGGAGCTGTTTTTT. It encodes CASSNGTALPGELFF.

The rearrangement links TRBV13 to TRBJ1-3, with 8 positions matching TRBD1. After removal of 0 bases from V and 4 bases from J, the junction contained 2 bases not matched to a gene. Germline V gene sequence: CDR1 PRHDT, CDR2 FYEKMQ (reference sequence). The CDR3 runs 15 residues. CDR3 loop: CASSLGGTGGNTIYF. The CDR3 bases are TGTGCCAGCAGCTTAGGAGGGACAGGAGGAAACACCATATATTTT. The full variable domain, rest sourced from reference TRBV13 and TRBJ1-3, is AAGVIQSPRHLIKEKRETATLKCYPIPRHDTVYWYQQGPGQDPQFLISFYEKMQSDKGSIPDRFSAQQFSDYHSELNMSSLELGDSALYFCASSLGGTGGNTIYFGEGSWLTVV.

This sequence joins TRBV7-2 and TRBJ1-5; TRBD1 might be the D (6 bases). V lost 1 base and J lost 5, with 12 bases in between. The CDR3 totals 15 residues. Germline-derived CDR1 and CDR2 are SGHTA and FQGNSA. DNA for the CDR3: TGTGCCAGCAGCTTAGATGGGGGGGCGCATCAGCCCCAGCATTTT. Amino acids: CASSLDGGAHQPQHF.

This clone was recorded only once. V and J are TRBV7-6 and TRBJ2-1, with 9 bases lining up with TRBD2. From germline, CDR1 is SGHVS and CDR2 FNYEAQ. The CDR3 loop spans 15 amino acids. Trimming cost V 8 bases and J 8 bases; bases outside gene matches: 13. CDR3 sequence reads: CASSAYAGGWDEQFF. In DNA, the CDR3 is TGTGCCAGCTCAGCTTATGCGGGGGGGTGGGATGAGCAGTTCTTC. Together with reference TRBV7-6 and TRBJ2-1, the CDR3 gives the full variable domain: GAGVSQSPRYKVTKRGQDVALRCDPISGHVSLYWYRQALGQGPEFLTYFNYEAQQDKSGLPNDRFSAERPEGSISTLTIQRTEQRDSAMYRCASSAYAGGWDEQFFGPGTRLTVL.

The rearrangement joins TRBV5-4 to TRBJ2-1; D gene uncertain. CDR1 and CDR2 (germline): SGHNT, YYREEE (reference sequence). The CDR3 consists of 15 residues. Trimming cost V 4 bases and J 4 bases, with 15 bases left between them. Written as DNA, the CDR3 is TGTGCCAGCAGCAATGACATCCACCCTTACAATGAGCAGTTCTTC. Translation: CASSNDIHPYNEQFF. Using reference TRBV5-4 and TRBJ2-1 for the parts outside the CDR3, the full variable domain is ETGVTQSPTHLIKTRGQQVTLRCSSQSGHNTVSWYQQALGQGPQFIFQYYREEENGRGNFPPRFSGLQFPNYSSELNVNALELDDSALYLCASSNDIHPYNEQFFGPGTRLTVL.

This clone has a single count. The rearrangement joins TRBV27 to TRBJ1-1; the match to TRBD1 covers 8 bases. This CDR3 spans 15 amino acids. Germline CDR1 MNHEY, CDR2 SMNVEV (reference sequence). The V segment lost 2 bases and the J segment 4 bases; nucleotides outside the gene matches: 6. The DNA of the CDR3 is TGTGCCAGCAGTTTAGGGGGCAGGGGGCCCACTGAAGCTTTCTTT. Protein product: CASSLGGRGPTEAFF.

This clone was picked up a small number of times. CDR3: CASSELGGDEKLFF. The CDR3 bases are TGTGCCAGCAGTGAATTGGGAGGGGATGAAAAACTGTTTTTT. This chain links TRBV6-1 with TRBJ1-4; tentatively, D is TRBD1 (5 bases). The CDR3 covers 14 residues. CDR1 MNHNS and CDR2 SASEGT come from the germline V gene. The germline V and J ends were trimmed by 2 bases and 6 bases, with 10 bases remaining between them.

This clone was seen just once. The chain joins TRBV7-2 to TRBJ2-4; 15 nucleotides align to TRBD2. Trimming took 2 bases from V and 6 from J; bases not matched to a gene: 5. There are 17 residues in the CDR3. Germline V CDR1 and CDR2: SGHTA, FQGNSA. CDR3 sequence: CASSLNRGLAGGNIQYF. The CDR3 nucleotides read TGTGCCAGCAGCTTAAACAGGGGACTAGCGGGGGGAAACATTCAGTACTTC.